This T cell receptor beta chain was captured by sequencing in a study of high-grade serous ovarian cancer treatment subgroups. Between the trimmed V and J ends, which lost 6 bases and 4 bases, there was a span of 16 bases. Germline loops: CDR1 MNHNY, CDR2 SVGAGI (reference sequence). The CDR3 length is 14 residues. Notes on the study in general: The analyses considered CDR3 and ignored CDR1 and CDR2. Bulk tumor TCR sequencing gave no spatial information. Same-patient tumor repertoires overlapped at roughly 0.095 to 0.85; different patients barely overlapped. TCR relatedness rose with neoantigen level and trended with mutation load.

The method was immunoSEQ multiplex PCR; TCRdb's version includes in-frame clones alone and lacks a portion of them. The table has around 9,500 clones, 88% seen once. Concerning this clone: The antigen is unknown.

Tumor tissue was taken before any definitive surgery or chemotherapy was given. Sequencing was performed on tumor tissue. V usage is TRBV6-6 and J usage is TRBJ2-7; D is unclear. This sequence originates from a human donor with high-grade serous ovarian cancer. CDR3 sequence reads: CASSPPGSEYEQYF. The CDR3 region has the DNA TGTGCCAGCAGCCCCCCAGGAAGTGAGTACGAGCAGTACTTC.